This passage covers 2 T cell receptor beta chains from one sample sequenced in a study of CD8+CD57+ T cells in acquired aplastic anemia. Genomic DNA, the template, was used for profiling of the TCR beta VDJ and CDR3. TCRdb ran MiXCR on the reads and lists one entry per CDR3 protein. Of a few hundred thousand distinct CDR3 sequences detected, over 60% appear once; the ten largest clones hold roughly 29%. Sequenced: sorted CD4+, CD8+, or CD8+CD57+ T cells (not recorded which) from PBMCs. These TCRs come from a human donor in good health.

The chain joins TRBV19 to TRBJ1-2, with D unresolved. CDR1 and CDR2 from the germline V gene are LNHDA and SQIVND (reference sequence). The CDR3 consists of 13 residues. Trimming removed 6 bases from V and 4 bases from J, with 12 bases in between. The chain's CDR3 is CASRSAFGYGYTF. CDR3 in DNA: TGTGCCAGTAGATCCGCATTCGGCTATGGCTACACCTTC.

This clonotype occurred a few times. The chain uses TRBV20-1 and TRBJ1-2; D may be TRBD1 (5 bases). This CDR3 has 12 amino acids. Looked up from germline, CDR1 is DFQATT and CDR2 is SNEGSKA (reference sequence). V was pared by 1 base and J by 6 bases, with 9 bases between. The CDR3, as DNA: TGCAGTGCTAGAGGCGCGGGACATGGCTACACCTTC. Protein sequence: CSARGAGHGYTF.